Reported below is one T cell receptor (beta chain). Assay used: immunoSEQ multiplex PCR; TCRdb lists only in-frame clones, some missing. The sample has millions of clones, more than 85% seen once. These data belong to a study of shared clonotypes between healthy human individuals. Study in general: Ranging from 18 to 49 in age, donors were a couple of women and three men.

CDR3 size: 16 residues. The germline CDR1 and CDR2 sequences are MNHEY and SMNVEV (reference sequence). Trimming shortened V by 6 bases and J by 1 base, and 17 bases separated the two germline ends. Naive CD8 cells comprised CD45RO-negative, CCR7-positively selected cells, excluding terminally differentiated effector memory CD45RA+ cells. The clonotype originates from a man between 18 and 35 years old in good health. Some clones in this sample may be carry-over from other donors' samples. The sample consisted of naive CD8+ T cells from PBMCs. V and J are TRBV27 and TRBJ2-3, with D tentatively TRBD1 (7 bases). CDR3 in DNA: TGTGCCAGCAGACTAAATCAGGGGGGCCGCACAGATACGCAGTATTTT. Amino acid sequence: CASRLNQGGRTDTQYF.